This TCR beta chain was recovered during a study of T-cell reconstitution after alpha-beta-depleted transplantation in children listed by TCRdb under 2016. For the wider study: The study quantitatively tracked T-cell immune reconstitution after TCRalphabeta/CD19-depleted allogeneic hematopoietic cell transplantation in children using TCR repertoire profiling.

This clonotype has at least ten counts. No cognate antigen has been identified for it. Per-base quality was not reported, and no clone a single base away is much larger than it. To prepare the library, PCR was applied. Instrument used: Illumina HiSeq 2500. To normalize quantification of the TCRbeta repertoire, the TCR libraries were built with molecular barcoding that relied on unique molecular identifiers. TCRdb's own reprocessing of the public reads used fastp at Q25 and MiXCR and kept productive beta chains. For every CDR3 protein sequence, its rows merge into one entry that carries the most common genes and DNA. The sample table holds around 400,000 distinct CDR3 sequences, of which 11% were seen once. The top ten hold roughly 6% of the sample. This TCR was sampled from a human donor who donated a stem cell graft to a child with acute myeloid leukemia. The sequences come from PBMCs from the stem cell graft donor, collected from the stem cell graft.

In nucleotide form, the sequence is TGCAGTACCCCGGGATCTCGGGACAGGGGTGTAGACACCATATATTTT. Translation gives CSTPGSRDRGVDTIYF. Recombination linked TRBV20-1 to TRBJ1-3, with TRBD1 identical over 10 junction bases. V and J are trimmed by 8 bases and 8 bases, and the gene matches miss 18 bases of the junction. CDR1 and CDR2 are drawn from the germline V gene (reference sequence): DFQATT, SNEGSKA. Counted from cysteine to phenylalanine, this CDR3 has 16 amino acids. Only the CDR3 DNA stays, 48 bases, in frame from base 1.